In this sample, the clone carrying this T cell receptor (beta chain) turned up a few times. Its specificity is unknown. 13 Jbeta primers and 60 Vbeta primers were used for the PCR. Repertoires were generated with immunoSEQ multiplex PCR, while TCRdb's copy carries only in-frame clones and drops some. Counted here are 86,000 or so clones, 79% occurring once; the ten biggest clones make up roughly 14%. These data come from a study of cytomegalovirus exposure and HLA in healthy donors. Study outcomes and limitations: Sequencing artifact likely explains a cluster of highly shared sequence variants. In a later analysis, HLA-C alleles had the fewest associated TCRs, DRB1 alleles the most. Most TCR beta V segments were productive about 90% or about 30% of the time in an earlier analysis. The CMV antigen specificity of a few CMV-associated chains was confirmed through in vitro analysis.

V trimming: 7 bases; J trimming: 4 bases; junction bases outside the gene matches: 5. This CDR3 is built from 13 residues. Germline CDR1 MNHEY, CDR2 SMNVEV (reference sequence). The chain links TRBV27 to TRBJ2-7; 9 bases line up with TRBD1. Specimen: PBMCs. The TCR originated in a woman aged 40-49 years in good health and CMV-seropositive. The CDR3 DNA reads TGTGCCAGCAAAAGGACAGGGGAATACGAGCAGTACTTC. As protein: CASKRTGEYEQYF.